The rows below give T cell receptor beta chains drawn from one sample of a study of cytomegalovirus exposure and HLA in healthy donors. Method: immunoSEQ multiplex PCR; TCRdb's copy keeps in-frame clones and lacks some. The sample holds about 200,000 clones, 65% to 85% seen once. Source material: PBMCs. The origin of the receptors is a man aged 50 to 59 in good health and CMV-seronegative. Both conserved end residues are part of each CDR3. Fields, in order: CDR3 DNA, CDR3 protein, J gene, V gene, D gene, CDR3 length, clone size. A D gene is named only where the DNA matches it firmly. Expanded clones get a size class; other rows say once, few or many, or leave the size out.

TGTGCCAGCAAACCGCCCGGGGGGACCCAAGAGACCCAGTACTTC,CASKPPGGTQETQYF,TRBJ2-5,TRBV2,TRBD2,15,once
TGTGCCAGCAGTCGAGGTTACTACGAGCAGTACTTC,CASSRGYYEQYF,TRBJ2-7,TRBV28,NA,12,NA
TGTGCCAGCAGCCGGGGGGGGCAGGTTAACACCGGGGAGCTGTTTTTT,CASSRGGQVNTGELFF,TRBJ2-2,TRBV11-2,TRBD2,16,NA
TGTGCCAGCAGTGAGCCCCGAGATCAGCCCCAGCATTTT,CASSEPRDQPQHF,TRBJ1-5,TRBV2,NA,13,NA
TGCGCCAGCAGCTTTTTGGCGGGAAAGAACACCGGGGAGCTGTTTTTT,CASSFLAGKNTGELFF,TRBJ2-2,TRBV5-1,NA,16,NA
TGTGCCAGCAGCTTGGGTTCAGGGTACGAGACCCAGTACTTC,CASSLGSGYETQYF,TRBJ2-5,TRBV7-2,NA,14,NA
TGCGCTTGCCATTTGGAGGGGCGACAAGAGACCCAGTACTTC,CACHLEGRQETQYF,TRBJ2-5,TRBV10-2,NA,14,NA
TGTGCCAGCAGCTTAGAAAGAGGAGGACGGAATGAGCAGTTCTTC,CASSLERGGRNEQFF,TRBJ2-1,TRBV7-2,NA,15,NA
TGTGCTAGCAGCCCAGGGGCGCAAGCGGGAGCGGGAGAGCAGTACTTC,CASSPGAQAGAGEQYF,TRBJ2-5,TRBV7-7,TRBD2,16,NA
TGTGCCAGCAGTTTATTTCCGGGGCCCCAGCATTTT,CASSLFPGPQHF,TRBJ1-5,TRBV28,NA,12,NA
TGTGCCAGCAGCGGAAGGGCCACCGGGACACCGTACTATGGCTACACCTTC,CASSGRATGTPYYGYTF,TRBJ1-2,TRBV9,NA,17,NA
TGTGCCAGCAGTGAAGGATTCCGTTGGGGGGATTCCAAAAACATTCAGTACTTC,CASSEGFRWGDSKNIQYF,TRBJ2-4,TRBV2,NA,18,NA
TGTGCCAGCAGTCCTCAAGCGACAGGGCTGGCTGAAGCTTTCTTT,CASSPQATGLAEAFF,TRBJ1-1,TRBV2,TRBD1,15,once
TGTGCCACCAGCAGGGGGGCAGGGGAAGGCTACGAGCAGTACTTC,CATSRGAGEGYEQYF,TRBJ2-7,TRBV15,NA,15,NA
TGTGCCAGCAGTGGGGACAGCCCCTATGGCTACACCTTC,CASSGDSPYGYTF,TRBJ1-2,TRBV25-1,TRBD1,13,few
TGTGCCAGCTCACCGCGGCAGATGGACGAGCAGTACTTC,CASSPRQMDEQYF,TRBJ2-7,TRBV18,NA,13,once
TGCAGTGCTAGAGAAGAGGTAAAACTGTTTTTT,CSAREEVKLFF,TRBJ1-4,TRBV20-1,NA,11,NA
TGTGCCAGCAGCTTAGCGCAGAACCAAGAGACCCAGTACTTC,CASSLAQNQETQYF,TRBJ2-5,TRBV7-9,NA,14,NA
TGTGCCTGGACACAGGGCCGCGTCTATGGCTACACCTTC,CAWTQGRVYGYTF,TRBJ1-2,TRBV30,NA,13,NA
TGTGCCACCAGCAGAGGTGCCTGGGGGGGGACAGGGGCCGAGCAGTACTTC,CATSRGAWGGTGAEQYF,TRBJ2-7,TRBV15,TRBD1,17,NA
TGTGCCAGCAGGACCCAGGGGGCCCCGATCCAGCAGTACTTC,CASRTQGAPIQQYF,TRBJ2-7,TRBV28,TRBD1,14,once
TGTGCCAGCAGAGGGTTTTCGGGACTAGGGTCCGGGGAGCTGTTTTTT,CASRGFSGLGSGELFF,TRBJ2-2,TRBV2,TRBD2,16,NA
TGTGCCAGCACTGGTCATAGCGGGAGGCTCACCTACGAGCAGTACTTC,CASTGHSGRLTYEQYF,TRBJ2-7,TRBV6-4,TRBD2,16,NA
TGTGCCAGCAGCCCAAACAGAAACACTGAAGCTTTCTTT,CASSPNRNTEAFF,TRBJ1-1,TRBV7-6,NA,13,NA
TGTGCCAGTAGTATAGGTAGCGGGAGCACCGGGGAGCTGTTTTTT,CASSIGSGSTGELFF,TRBJ2-2,TRBV19,TRBD2,15,NA
TGTGCCAGCAGTCCCCGTTGGACAGGGGGAGGGGATCAGCCCCAGCATTTT,CASSPRWTGGGDQPQHF,TRBJ1-5,TRBV27,TRBD1,17,NA
TGTGCCAGCAGGTTAGACACCTCTGGAAACACCATATATTTT,CASRLDTSGNTIYF,TRBJ1-3,TRBV6-5,NA,14,few
TGCGCCAGCAGCCCGGGACTAGCGGACAATGAGCAGTTCTTC,CASSPGLADNEQFF,TRBJ2-1,TRBV5-1,TRBD2,14,NA
TGTGCCAGCAGTTACTCGATGGCAGGCGCTTTAAACGAGCAGTACTTC,CASSYSMAGALNEQYF,TRBJ2-7,TRBV6-5,NA,16,few
TGTGCCAGCAGTGAACCGCCCGGGAGTGGGACCTACGAGCAGTACTTC,CASSEPPGSGTYEQYF,TRBJ2-7,TRBV25-1,NA,16,few
TGTGCCAGCAGCTTCGGAGCGATACTTATTAGCTCCTACAATGAGCAGTTCTTC,CASSFGAILISSYNEQFF,TRBJ2-1,TRBV5-6,NA,18,once
TGTGCCAGCAGTGTAGGCAGGGGTTACGAGCAGTACTTC,CASSVGRGYEQYF,TRBJ2-7,TRBV2,NA,13,NA
TGTGCCAGCAGCTTTGACACCTTCTACGAGCAGTACTTC,CASSFDTFYEQYF,TRBJ2-7,TRBV5-6,NA,13,NA
TGTGCCAGCAGCTTAGGAGCGACAGGGTACCAAGAGACCCAGTACTTC,CASSLGATGYQETQYF,TRBJ2-5,TRBV11-3,TRBD1,16,NA
TGTGCCAGCGGGCAGGGAGCCAAAAACATTCAGTACTTC,CASGQGAKNIQYF,TRBJ2-4,TRBV28,NA,13,NA
TGCGCCAGCAGCTTGGATGGCAGGGAAGGAGAGACCCAGTACTTC,CASSLDGREGETQYF,TRBJ2-5,TRBV5-1,NA,15,NA
TGTGCCAGCAGCCCCGGGGGGGGTTTCGGTCAGCCCCAGCATTTT,CASSPGGGFGQPQHF,TRBJ1-5,TRBV9,NA,15,NA
TGTGCCAGCAGCCCCACTGACTTGAACACTGAAGCTTTCTTT,CASSPTDLNTEAFF,TRBJ1-1,TRBV28,NA,14,few
TGTGCCAGCAGCTTAGAGACAGGGGGTTACAATGAGCAGTTCTTC,CASSLETGGYNEQFF,TRBJ2-1,TRBV7-3,TRBD1,15,NA
TGTGCCAGCAGTGTGCAGGGTAGGAGCTATGGCTACACCTTC,CASSVQGRSYGYTF,TRBJ1-2,TRBV2,NA,14,NA
TGTGCCAGCTCATTGGGGCCCACAGAGACCCAGTACTTC,CASSLGPTETQYF,TRBJ2-5,TRBV18,NA,13,NA
TGTGCCAGCACGGCGGAGTCGTACGAGCAGTACTTC,CASTAESYEQYF,TRBJ2-7,TRBV28,NA,12,NA
TGTGCCAACAGGGTTGAGGCCTTTGGGAATTCACCCCTCCACTTT,CANRVEAFGNSPLHF,TRBJ1-6,TRBV14,NA,15,NA
TGTGCCAGCAGCACTAGCGATTTACGAACAGATACGCAGTATTTT,CASSTSDLRTDTQYF,TRBJ2-3,TRBV6-6,TRBD2,15,NA
TGTGCCAGCAGTTTATACCGGGACAGGGTTAAAAGTGACACAGATACGCAGTATTTT,CASSLYRDRVKSDTDTQYF,TRBJ2-3,TRBV27,TRBD1,19,NA
TGTGCCAGCAGCAAAGGGCGGAAGGGGCAAAGAAACACCATATATTTT,CASSKGRKGQRNTIYF,TRBJ1-3,TRBV21-1,NA,16,NA
TGTGCCAGCAGTTTTGGCGGGACCTCTCGAAATGAGCAGTTCTTC,CASSFGGTSRNEQFF,TRBJ2-1,TRBV28,NA,15,NA
TGTGCCAGTAGTACGGACATAAATCAGCCCCAGCATTTT,CASSTDINQPQHF,TRBJ1-5,TRBV19,NA,13,NA
TGTGCCAGCAGCCTAGGGTCTAGCAGGAATGAGCAGTTCTTC,CASSLGSSRNEQFF,TRBJ2-1,TRBV11-3,NA,14,NA
TGTGCCAGCAGCTTGGGCGGGAGGAACTACGAGCAGTACTTC,CASSLGGRNYEQYF,TRBJ2-7,TRBV5-6,TRBD2,14,NA
TGTGCCTGGAGCGCGGACAAGAACACTGAAGCTTTCTTT,CAWSADKNTEAFF,TRBJ1-1,TRBV30,NA,13,few
TGTGCCAGCAGTTCTACAGTCCGGGGGAACACCATATATTTT,CASSSTVRGNTIYF,TRBJ1-3,TRBV6-5,NA,14,NA
TGTGCCAGCAGCTTAGTAGTGGTAGTGGAACAGGGGATGGGCACTGAAGCTTTCTTT,CASSLVVVVEQGMGTEAFF,TRBJ1-1,TRBV7-9,TRBD1,19,NA